This T cell receptor (beta chain) comes out of a study of blood T cell repertoires in COVID-19. Across the whole study: COVID-19 samples, acute and convalescent, were from the United States, Italy and Spain. Sample material is recorded as cDNA or gDNA derived from T cells, B-cell-depleted T cells, or PBMCs.

The assay was immunoSEQ multiplex PCR, and TCRdb's table has in-frame clones only and misses some. The sample yields a few hundred thousand clones, about nine tenths seen once. All enrollees were about 18 to 89 years old and from about 25 US areas. Each participant's cohort was designated according to participant-reported clinical history. Per germline, CDR1 SGHAT and CDR2 FQNNGV. V was trimmed by 4 bases and J by 3 bases, leaving 16 bases between them. The CDR3 contains 16 residues. The chain uses TRBV11-2 and TRBJ1-5, with TRBD1 as a possible D gene (6 bases). Sequenced: PBMCs or T cells enriched from blood (not recorded which). This clonotype was obtained from a human donor in a cohort exposed to, infected with or recovered from COVID-19 (not recorded which). The donor label of this sample is uncertain. The CDR3 region has the DNA TGTGCCAGCAGCTCGGTCCCCGGGGGGGCCAATCAGCCCCAGCATTTT. Translating it yields CASSSVPGGANQPQHF.